Presented here are 31 T cell receptor beta chains from one specimen sequenced in a study of cytotoxic CD8 clonotypes in ibrutinib-treated CLL. Here immunoSEQ multiplex PCR was the method, and the copy in TCRdb shows in-frame clones only, minus some. The sample yields approximately 70,000 clones, 65% to 85% seen once. This material consisted of PBMCs, taken at disease progression, from a patient treated with ibrutinib. All receptors come from a human donor with chronic lymphocytic leukemia.

The V gene is TRBV6-6, the J gene TRBJ2-5; D is ambiguous. Germline V gene lookup returns CDR1 MNHNY and CDR2 SVGAGI (reference sequence). Trimming stripped 3 bases from V and 2 bases from J, with 7 bases between. The length of the CDR3 is 13 residues. The CDR3 reads CASSYGGQETQYF. CDR3 coding DNA: TGTGCCAGCAGTTATGGTGGGCAAGAGACCCAGTACTTC.

This sequence joins TRBV10-3 and TRBJ1-1; weak D call: TRBD1 (5 bases). Germline V gene lookup returns CDR1 ENHRY and CDR2 SYGVKD. The CDR3 loop spans 14 amino acids. The V and J ends lost 3 bases and 5 bases respectively, with 13 bases between them. The chain's CDR3 is CAISDQGVGTEAFF. Here the CDR3 DNA reads TGTGCCATCAGTGACCAGGGCGTAGGAACTGAAGCTTTCTTT.

The CDR3 reads CASSTSGGVPLHF. For the CDR3, the DNA is TGTGCCAGTAGTACCAGTGGGGGGGTGCCCCTCCACTTT. The chain is built from TRBV19 and TRBJ1-6; D perhaps matches TRBD1 (5 bases). V lost 4 bases to trimming and J lost 13 bases, with 14 bases between them. This CDR3 is built from 13 residues. Germline assignment: CDR1 LNHDA and CDR2 SQIVND (reference sequence).

This clone was seen a few times. This sequence joins TRBV5-6 and TRBJ2-3; a weak D match, TRBD2 (6 bases). The CDR3 consists of 14 residues. Trimming removed 3 bases at V and 7 bases at J, with 15 bases between. Germline CDR1 and CDR2: SGHDT and YYEEEE. DNA of the CDR3: TGTGCCAGCAGCTCGAGGGAGGTCCCACATACGCAGTATTTT. This gives the protein CASSSREVPHTQYF.

This clone was counted only a few times. The rearrangement links TRBV9 to TRBJ2-7; perhaps TRBD1 as D (6 bases). Germline CDR1 SGDLS, CDR2 YYNGEE. The V end was cut by 4 bases, the J end by 6 bases, with 17 bases between. CDR3 size: 14 residues. In DNA form, the CDR3 reads TGTGCCAGCAGCACGGGACATCGCGTCGGCGAGCAGTACTTC. It specifies CASSTGHRVGEQYF. Combining the CDR3 with reference TRBV9 and TRBJ2-7 gives the whole variable domain DSGVTQTPKHLITATGQRVTLRCSPRSGDLSVYWYQQSLDQGLQFLIQYYNGEERAKGNILERFSAQQFPDLHSELNLSSLELGDSALYFCASSTGHRVGEQYFGPGTRLTVT.

This clone appeared once. The chain has TRBV6-5 and TRBJ2-7, with TRBD1 identical over 9 bases. Germline values: CDR1 MNHEY, CDR2 SVGAGI. Trimming removed 2 bases from V and 2 bases from J; junction bases left unmatched: 4. This CDR3 has 15 residues. The CDR3 loop reads CASSYDRDRAYEQYF. The CDR3 nucleotides read TGTGCCAGCAGTTACGACCGGGACAGGGCCTACGAGCAGTACTTC.

The chain couples TRBV2 to TRBJ2-1; 12 positions match TRBD2. Germline lookup yields CDR1 SNHLY and CDR2 FYNNEI. The CDR3 is made up of 14 amino acids. Trimming at V came to 5 bases and at J to 7 bases, leaving 3 bases not matched to a gene. CDR3 sequence reads: CASSSSGRANEQFF. The CDR3 region has the DNA TGTGCCAGCAGTTCTAGCGGGAGGGCGAATGAGCAGTTCTTC.

The chain links TRBV2 to TRBJ1-1, with D hard to call. The germline V gene encodes CDR1 SNHLY and CDR2 FYNNEI. V gave up 3 bases and J gave up 5 bases, with 16 bases separating them. This CDR3 is built from 15 residues. The CDR3 DNA follows: TGTGCCAGCAGTGATAGGCGCGGGCTGAGGACTGAAGCTTTCTTT. Amino acids: CASSDRRGLRTEAFF.

V is TRBV6-4 and J is TRBJ1-1; D possibly corresponds to TRBD1 (6 bases). Per the germline V gene, CDR1 is MRHNA and CDR2 is SNTAGT. The V end lost 3 bases, the J end lost 1 base, and 9 bases lay between the germline ends. This CDR3 contains 14 residues. CDR3 DNA sequence: TGTGCCAGCAGTGAATCGACAGGGAACACTGAAGCTTTCTTT. Translated: CASSESTGNTEAFF.

The chain combines TRBV5-1 with TRBJ2-1, with 9 bases aligning to TRBD2. V lost 1 base, J lost 15 bases, and 11 bases stayed unmatched. Per germline, CDR1 SGHRS and CDR2 YFSETQ. There are 14 residues in the CDR3. The CDR3 loop is CASSLPTSGGDPFF. CDR3 sequence (DNA): TGCGCCAGCAGCTTGCCGACTAGCGGAGGGGATCCGTTCTTC. The full variable domain, rest sourced from reference TRBV5-1 and TRBJ2-1, is KAGVTQTPRYLIKTRGQQVTLSCSPISGHRSVSWYQQTPGQGLQFLFEYFSETQRNKGNFPGRFSGRQFSNSRSEMNVSTLELGDSALYLCASSLPTSGGDPFFGPGTRLTVL.

The CDR3 loop is CASSLGDFDGEQFF. Here the CDR3 DNA reads TGCGCCAGCAGCTTGGGGGACTTTGACGGTGAGCAGTTCTTC. V usage is TRBV5-1 and J usage is TRBJ2-1; maybe TRBD2 (6 bases). Germline CDR1 is SGHRS and CDR2 is YFSETQ. CDR3 size: 14 residues. The V end lost 0 bases, the J end lost 9 bases, and 13 bases lay between the germline ends.

The chain is built from TRBV7-8 and TRBJ1-1; 7 bases match TRBD1. V trimming: 5 bases; J trimming: 5 bases; junction bases outside the gene matches: 11. The CDR3 loop spans 15 amino acids. Looked up from germline, CDR1 is SGHVS and CDR2 is FQNEAQ. The CDR3 loop is CASSQTQGRGTEAFF. DNA of the CDR3: TGTGCCAGCAGCCAGACACAGGGGCGGGGGACTGAAGCTTTCTTT.

V gene TRBV7-2 combines with J gene TRBJ2-7; TRBD2 agrees at 7 bases. CDR1 and CDR2 from the germline V gene are SGHTA and FQGNSA. The CDR3 has 15 amino acids. The V segment lost 3 bases and the J segment 3 bases; nucleotides outside the gene matches: 8. CDR3 in DNA: TGTGCCAGCAGCTTGACCTGGCCTAGCGGCTACGAGCAGTACTTC. Translating it yields CASSLTWPSGYEQYF.

This chain connects TRBV2 to TRBJ1-3; D unresolved. Germline V CDR1 and CDR2: SNHLY, FYNNEI. V was trimmed by 2 bases and J by 0 bases, leaving 5 bases between them. This CDR3 is built from 14 residues. The CDR3 sequence is CASSEWLSGNTIYF. CDR3 nucleotide sequence: TGTGCCAGCAGTGAATGGCTCTCTGGAAACACCATATATTTT.

This chain joins TRBV11-2 and TRBJ2-7; TRBD2 aligns across 13 bases. This CDR3 spans 16 amino acids. CDR1 and CDR2 from the germline V gene are SGHAT and FQNNGV. The trim removed 4 bases at V and 5 bases at J, leaving 8 bases unmatched. Here the CDR3 reads CASSSRTSGGLNEQYF. The CDR3 DNA reads as TGTGCCAGCAGCTCAAGGACTAGCGGGGGCCTCAACGAGCAGTACTTC.

V gene TRBV18 combines with J gene TRBJ1-2; the D gene is possibly TRBD1 (5 bases). Germline V lookup: CDR1 KGHSH, CDR2 LQKENI. This CDR3 comprises 14 residues. Trimming pared 4 bases from V and 3 bases from J, leaving 12 bases between. The CDR3 region has the DNA TGTGCCAGCTCACTTCTTGGGGGTGACTATGGCTACACCTTC. Translating gives CASSLLGGDYGYTF.

This chain links TRBV21-1 with TRBJ1-5; the table names TRBD1, a call not compared with the DNA. TRBV21-1 is a pseudogene segment. The CDR3 runs 18 residues. In nucleotides, the CDR3 is TGTGCCAGCAGCGGGGACAGTGGAGGGGTATATAGCAATCAGCCCCAGCATTTT. This gives the protein CASSGDSGGVYSNQPQHF.

The chain couples TRBV5-1 to TRBJ1-2; D is uncertain. Trimming pared 0 bases from V and 5 bases from J, leaving 8 bases between. The CDR3 extends over 13 amino acids. Germline CDR1 SGHRS, CDR2 YFSETQ. CDR3 loop: CASSLDGTYGYTF. Here the CDR3 DNA reads TGCGCCAGCAGCTTGGACGGAACTTATGGCTACACCTTC.

The chain links TRBV6-1 to TRBJ1-1; no definite D call. Trimming stripped 10 bases from V and 0 bases from J, with 12 bases between. The V gene's germline CDR1 is MNHNS and CDR2 SASEGT. This CDR3 is built from 13 residues. This chain's CDR3 is CAIRSPMNTEAFF. The CDR3 DNA follows: TGTGCCATCCGGAGTCCCATGAACACTGAAGCTTTCTTT.

In this sample, this clone turned up once. The chain combines TRBV5-4 with TRBJ2-7; a weak D match, TRBD1 (6 bases). Germline CDR1 and CDR2: SGHNT and YYREEE (reference sequence). The V and J ends lost 2 bases and 7 bases respectively, with 16 bases between them. The CDR3 has 14 amino acids. The CDR3 DNA is TGTGCCAGCAGCTTTATAGACAGGATGGGGGAGCAGTACTTC. Translation: CASSFIDRMGEQYF. Combining the CDR3 with reference TRBV5-4 and TRBJ2-7 gives the whole variable domain ETGVTQSPTHLIKTRGQQVTLRCSSQSGHNTVSWYQQALGQGPQFIFQYYREEENGRGNFPPRFSGLQFPNYSSELNVNALELDDSALYLCASSFIDRMGEQYFGPGTRLTVT.

The CDR3 bases are TGTGCCAGCAGTGAAAGTTTAGGAGGGGATGGCTACACCTTC. Translated, it gives CASSESLGGDGYTF. The genes are TRBV2 and TRBJ1-2, with D perhaps TRBD1 (5 bases). From germline, CDR1 is SNHLY and CDR2 FYNNEI. CDR3 length: 14 residues. Trimming left V 2 bases short and J 6 bases short, with 13 bases between. Looking up the rest from reference TRBV2 and TRBJ1-2 gives the full variable domain: EPEVTQTPSHQVTQMGQEVILRCVPISNHLYFYWYRQILGQKVEFLVSFYNNEISEKSEIFDDQFSVERPDGSNFTLKIRSTKLEDSAMYFCASSESLGGDGYTFGSGTRLTVV.

This clone was observed once. The V and J genes are TRBV28 and TRBJ1-2; the match to TRBD1 covers 8 bases. V lost 2 bases to trimming and J lost 8 bases; unmatched junction nucleotides: 4. The CDR3 totals 13 residues. CDR1 is MDHEN and CDR2 is SYDVKM in the germline V gene. CDR3 coding DNA: TGTGCCAGCAGTTTACAGGGGGCTAGGGGCTACACCTTC. As protein: CASSLQGARGYTF.

This chain links TRBV6-5 with TRBJ2-5; D call uncertain. V lost 5 bases to trimming and J lost 1 base, with 8 bases between them. CDR3 length equals 13 residues. CDR1 is MNHEY and CDR2 is SVGAGI in the germline V gene. The CDR3 sequence is CASSGLFQETQYF. The CDR3, as DNA: TGTGCCAGCAGTGGCCTTTTCCAAGAGACCCAGTACTTC.

The chain links TRBV5-4 to TRBJ1-2, with D possibly TRBD1 on 6 matching bases. The CDR3 has 13 residues. Germline V CDR1 and CDR2: SGHNT, YYREEE (reference sequence). Trimming left V 4 bases short and J 4 bases short, with 11 bases between. In DNA form, the CDR3 reads TGTGCCAGCAGCGTCGACAGGTTCTATGGCTACACCTTC. Translation gives CASSVDRFYGYTF.

The chain is built from TRBV28 and TRBJ2-7, with 8 bases matching TRBD1. This CDR3 region has 14 residues. V dropped 9 bases and J dropped 3; count of bases not matched to a gene: 10. Germline V gene lookup returns CDR1 MDHEN and CDR2 SYDVKM. The CDR3 region has the DNA TGTGCCAGTGGGCAGGACAGGGTGCTCTACGAGCAGTACTTC. Translation gives CASGQDRVLYEQYF. Together with reference TRBV28 and TRBJ2-7, the CDR3 gives the full variable domain: DVKVTQSSRYLVKRTGEKVFLECVQDMDHENMFWYRQDPGLGLRLIYFSYDVKMKEKGDIPEGYSVSREKKERFSLILESASTNQTSMYLCASGQDRVLYEQYFGPGTRLTVT.

V and J are TRBV5-1 and TRBJ2-7; 7 nucleotides agree with TRBD1. The junction had 8 bases not matched to a gene; V was cut back by 3 bases and J by 2 bases. Germline V gene sequence: CDR1 SGHRS, CDR2 YFSETQ. The CDR3 sequence is 15 residues long. The CDR3 DNA reads TGCGCCAGCAGCTCAGGGGGAACCAGCCCCTACGAGCAGTACTTC. It translates to CASSSGGTSPYEQYF.

This clone was counted a single time. This chain uses TRBV20-1 with TRBJ2-3, with D hard to call. The CDR3 extends over 10 amino acids. CDR1 DFQATT and CDR2 SNEGSKA come from the germline V gene (reference sequence). V shed 3 bases and J shed 5 bases, with 3 bases lying between them. DNA for the CDR3: TGCAGTGCTAGCCGAGATACGCAGTATTTT. It is translated as CSASRDTQYF.

The rearrangement joins TRBV19 to TRBJ2-7; TRBD1 might be the D (5 bases). CDR3 size: 14 residues. V shed 1 base and J shed 8 bases, with 15 bases lying between them. Germline values: CDR1 LNHDA, CDR2 SQIVND (reference sequence). The CDR3, as DNA: TGTGCCAGTAGTATAGCTCAAGGGGCAGGCCAGCAGTACTTC. Residues: CASSIAQGAGQQYF.

The chain employs TRBV20-1 and TRBJ1-4; 9 positions agree with TRBD1. V gave up 6 bases and J gave up 15 bases; unmatched junction bases: 8. Looked up from germline, CDR1 is DFQATT and CDR2 is SNEGSKA (reference sequence). The CDR3 is 11 residues long. The CDR3 DNA follows: TGCAGTGCGCCTATTGGGACAGGGATGTTTTTT. Amino acids: CSAPIGTGMFF.

The chain carries TRBV5-1 and TRBJ1-1, with D maybe TRBD1 (5 bases). CDR1 and CDR2 from the germline V gene are SGHRS and YFSETQ. V was trimmed by 7 bases and J by 1 base, leaving 17 bases between them. This CDR3 comprises 15 residues. The CDR3 loop is CASGNQGIGNTEAFF. Written as DNA, the CDR3 is TGCGCCAGCGGAAATCAGGGTATCGGGAACACTGAAGCTTTCTTT. The entire variable domain, with the rest obtained from reference TRBV5-1 and TRBJ1-1, is as follows: KAGVTQTPRYLIKTRGQQVTLSCSPISGHRSVSWYQQTPGQGLQFLFEYFSETQRNKGNFPGRFSGRQFSNSRSEMNVSTLELGDSALYLCASGNQGIGNTEAFFGQGTRLTVV.

The rearrangement joins TRBV5-1 to TRBJ2-7, with TRBD2 as a possible D gene (6 bases). The CDR3 is 15 residues long. CDR1 SGHRS and CDR2 YFSETQ come from the germline V gene. V shed 0 bases and J shed 4 bases, with 14 bases lying between them. The CDR3 loop reads CASSLEPHGTYEQYF. The CDR3 region has the DNA TGCGCCAGCAGCTTGGAACCACACGGGACTTACGAGCAGTACTTC.